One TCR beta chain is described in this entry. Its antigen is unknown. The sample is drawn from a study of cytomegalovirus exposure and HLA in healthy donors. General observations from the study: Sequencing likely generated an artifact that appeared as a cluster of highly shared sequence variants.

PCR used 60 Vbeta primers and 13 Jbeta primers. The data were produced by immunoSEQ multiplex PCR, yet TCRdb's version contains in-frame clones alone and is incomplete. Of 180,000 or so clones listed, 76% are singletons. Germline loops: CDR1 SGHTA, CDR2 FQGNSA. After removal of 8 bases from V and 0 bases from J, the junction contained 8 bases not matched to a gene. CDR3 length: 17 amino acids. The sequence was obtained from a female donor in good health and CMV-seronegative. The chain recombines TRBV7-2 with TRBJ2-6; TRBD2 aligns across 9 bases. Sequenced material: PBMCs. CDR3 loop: CASRQTSGSSGANVLTF. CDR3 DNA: TGTGCCAGCCGGCAGACTAGCGGAAGCTCTGGGGCCAACGTCCTGACTTTC.